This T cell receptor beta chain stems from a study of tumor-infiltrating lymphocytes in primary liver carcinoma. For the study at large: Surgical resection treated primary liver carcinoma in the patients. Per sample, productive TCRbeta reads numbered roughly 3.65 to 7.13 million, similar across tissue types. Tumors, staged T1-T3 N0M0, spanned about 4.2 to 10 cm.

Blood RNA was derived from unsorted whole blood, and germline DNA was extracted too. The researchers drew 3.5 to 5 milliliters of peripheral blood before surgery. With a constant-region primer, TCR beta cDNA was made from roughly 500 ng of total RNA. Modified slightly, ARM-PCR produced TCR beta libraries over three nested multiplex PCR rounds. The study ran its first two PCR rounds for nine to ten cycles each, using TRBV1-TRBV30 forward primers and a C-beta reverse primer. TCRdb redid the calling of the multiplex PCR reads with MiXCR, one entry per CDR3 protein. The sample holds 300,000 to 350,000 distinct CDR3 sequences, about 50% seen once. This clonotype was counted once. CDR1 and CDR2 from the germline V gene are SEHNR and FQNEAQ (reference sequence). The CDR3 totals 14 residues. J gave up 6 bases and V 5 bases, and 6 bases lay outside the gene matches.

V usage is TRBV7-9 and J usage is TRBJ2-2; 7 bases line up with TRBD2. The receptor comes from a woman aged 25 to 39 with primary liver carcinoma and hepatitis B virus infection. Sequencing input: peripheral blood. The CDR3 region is CASSLDGRPGELFF. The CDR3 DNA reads TGTGCCAGCAGCCTCGACGGGAGGCCCGGGGAGCTGTTTTTT.